The 20 T cell receptor beta chains in this list originate from one sample, sequenced in a study of cytomegalovirus exposure and HLA in healthy donors. PCR primers comprised 60 Vbeta and 13 Jbeta primers. Clones were sequenced by immunoSEQ multiplex PCR, and TCRdb holds only the in-frame ones, with some missing. The table lists some 200,000 clones. Sequencing used PBMCs. Receptors were obtained from a woman aged 18-29 years in good health and CMV-seropositive.

V usage is TRBV6-4 and J usage is TRBJ1-1, with 7 bases identical to TRBD1. J lost 9 bases, V lost 4 bases, and 8 bases had no gene match. This CDR3 spans 13 amino acids. Germline values: CDR1 MRHNA, CDR2 SNTAGT. The CDR3 region is CASSVEPRGQAFF. CDR3 coding DNA: TGTGCCAGCAGTGTTGAACCGAGGGGGCAAGCTTTCTTT.

V and J are TRBV10-2 and TRBJ2-7; TRBD2 matches 7 bases. V lost 6 bases, J lost 3 bases, and 17 bases stayed unmatched. Per the germline V gene, CDR1 is WSHSY and CDR2 is SAAADI. The CDR3 extends over 17 amino acids. The CDR3 loop reads CASSSGTQHHPYYEQYF. CDR3 sequence (DNA): TGCGCCAGCAGCAGCGGGACCCAACACCATCCTTACTACGAGCAGTACTTC.

The V gene is TRBV7-2, the J gene TRBJ2-2, with D maybe TRBD1 (6 bases). The CDR3 length is 15 residues. Trimming removed 5 bases from V and 3 bases from J, with 13 bases in between. Germline V gives CDR1 SGHTA, CDR2 FQGNSA. This chain's CDR3 is CASSLSYRDTGELFF. CDR3 sequence (DNA): TGTGCCAGCAGCCTATCCTACAGGGACACCGGGGAGCTGTTTTTT.

The rearrangement uses TRBV18 and TRBJ1-1; tentative D call: TRBD1 (6 bases). This CDR3 spans 16 amino acids. CDR1 and CDR2 from the germline V gene are KGHSH and LQKENI. Trimming cost V 6 bases and J 1 base, with 18 bases left between them. CDR3 sequence reads: CASSKYGGGGNTEAFF. The CDR3 coding sequence is TGTGCCAGCTCTAAGTATGGGGGCGGAGGGAACACTGAAGCTTTCTTT.

The CDR3 DNA sequence: TGTGCCAGCAGCGTAGGACAGCCGAACACCGGGGAGCTGTTTTTT. The encoded protein is CASSVGQPNTGELFF. V gene TRBV9 combines with J gene TRBJ2-2, with D tentatively TRBD1 (5 bases). V was pared by 0 bases and J by 0 bases, with 6 bases between. The germline V gene encodes CDR1 SGDLS and CDR2 YYNGEE. This CDR3 spans 15 amino acids. Complete variable domain (other parts from reference TRBV9 and TRBJ2-2): DSGVTQTPKHLITATGQRVTLRCSPRSGDLSVYWYQQSLDQGLQFLIQYYNGEERAKGNILERFSAQQFPDLHSELNLSSLELGDSALYFCASSVGQPNTGELFFGEGSRLTVL.

CDR3 nucleotides: TGCGCCAGCAGCCGAGGAGGGGCAACAGATACGCAGTATTTT. Encoded protein: CASSRGGATDTQYF. The chain uses TRBV4-3 and TRBJ2-3; D perhaps matches TRBD2 (6 bases). The germline V and J ends were trimmed by 4 bases and 3 bases, with 11 bases remaining between them. The CDR3 extends over 14 amino acids. Germline V CDR1 and CDR2: LGHNA, YSLEER.

The chain recombines TRBV7-2 with TRBJ1-5; TRBD1 matches 10 bases. Trimming cost V 5 bases and J 3 bases; bases outside gene matches: 7. The CDR3 totals 16 residues. Germline CDR1 is SGHTA and CDR2 is FQGNSA. CDR3 nucleotide sequence: TGTGCCAGCAGCCCCGGGACAGGGGCGATCAATCAGCCCCAGCATTTT. Translation: CASSPGTGAINQPQHF. Based on the CDR3 plus reference TRBV7-2 and TRBJ1-5, the full variable domain is GAGVSQSPSNKVTEKGKDVELRCDPISGHTALYWYRQSLGQGLEFLIYFQGNSAPDKSGLPSDRFSAERTGGSVSTLTIQRTQQEDSAVYLCASSPGTGAINQPQHFGDGTRLSIL.

CDR3 region: CASRIQDRLNAEAFF. The DNA of the CDR3 is TGTGCCAGCAGGATCCAGGACAGGTTAAATGCTGAAGCTTTCTTT. This sequence joins TRBV2 and TRBJ1-1, with 7 bases matching TRBD1. Unmatched junction bases numbered 13, after V lost 6 bases and J lost 6 bases. The CDR3 has 15 amino acids. In germline, CDR1 is SNHLY, CDR2 FYNNEI.

The rearrangement links TRBV7-2 to TRBJ2-3; D possibly corresponds to TRBD2 (7 bases). Germline V CDR1 and CDR2: SGHTA, FQGNSA. The CDR3 is made up of 16 amino acids. Trimming cost V 0 bases and J 5 bases, with 15 bases left between them. The CDR3 DNA follows: TGTGCCAGCAGCTTAGCGCTAAGGGGGGGCGGAGATACGCAGTATTTT. It encodes CASSLALRGGGDTQYF. Complete variable domain (other parts from reference TRBV7-2 and TRBJ2-3): GAGVSQSPSNKVTEKGKDVELRCDPISGHTALYWYRQSLGQGLEFLIYFQGNSAPDKSGLPSDRFSAERTGGSVSTLTIQRTQQEDSAVYLCASSLALRGGGDTQYFGPGTRLTVL.

The chain is built from TRBV18 and TRBJ2-2; 7 nucleotides line up with TRBD1. With V trimmed by 5 bases and J by 6 bases, 15 bases remained unmatched. The CDR3 runs to 17 residues. The V gene's germline CDR1 is KGHSH and CDR2 LQKENI. The CDR3 DNA reads TGTGCCAGCTCAGCGCAGGGGGTGGTATTCAACGCCGGGGAGCTGTTTTTT. Amino acid sequence: CASSAQGVVFNAGELFF.

CDR3 DNA sequence: TGTGCCATCAGTGAGGGGGGGGACAGGGGGCGCGCAGATACGCAGTATTTT. This sequence encodes CAISEGGDRGRADTQYF. The chain joins TRBV10-3 to TRBJ2-3; 12 nucleotides agree with TRBD1. The germline CDR1 and CDR2 sequences are ENHRY and SYGVKD. The CDR3 loop spans 17 amino acids. Trimming removed 2 bases from V and 4 bases from J; junction bases left unmatched: 7.

V is TRBV5-6 and J is TRBJ1-4; D perhaps matches TRBD1 (5 bases). Germline CDR1 reads SGHDT; CDR2 reads YYEEEE. V was cut by 0 bases and J by 8 bases, with 8 bases left in between. This CDR3 contains 13 residues. The CDR3 coding sequence is TGTGCCAGCAGCTTGGCAGGGTCAGAAAAACTGTTTTTT. It encodes CASSLAGSEKLFF.

The chain has TRBV12-5 and TRBJ2-3; 10 nucleotides agree with TRBD2. J was trimmed by 5 bases and V by 7 bases; bases with no gene match: 9. Germline V lookup: CDR1 LGHNT, CDR2 FRNRAP. The CDR3 runs 15 residues. DNA of the CDR3: TGTGCTAGTGCCCCGAGCGGGGGGGCGGGAGATACGCAGTATTTT. Translation gives CASAPSGGAGDTQYF.

V usage is TRBV27 and J usage is TRBJ2-7; TRBD1 is a possible D gene (6 bases). The CDR3 is made up of 12 amino acids. The V gene's germline CDR1 is MNHEY and CDR2 SMNVEV (reference sequence). V lost 3 bases, J lost 6 bases, and 9 bases lay in between. The CDR3 region has the DNA TGTGCCAGCAGTTTGGGGGCGGGCGAGCAGTACTTC. Its protein is CASSLGAGEQYF.

The chain combines TRBV5-1 with TRBJ2-2, with D maybe TRBD2 (6 bases). The ends were cut back, 8 bases at V and 6 bases at J, with 8 bases in the middle. Per the germline V gene, CDR1 is SGHRS and CDR2 is YFSETQ. The CDR3 contains 11 residues. CDR3 sequence reads: CARGEAGELFF. CDR3 nucleotide sequence: TGCGCCAGAGGGGAGGCCGGGGAGCTGTTTTTT.

The V and J genes are TRBV4-3 and TRBJ2-7, with TRBD2 matching over 15 bases. Unmatched junction bases numbered 4, after V lost 0 bases and J lost 4 bases. CDR1 is LGHNA and CDR2 is YSLEER in the germline V gene. This CDR3 is built from 17 residues. CDR3: CASSQEGLAGGLYEQYF. For the CDR3, the DNA is TGCGCCAGCAGCCAAGAGGGACTAGCGGGGGGTTTGTACGAGCAGTACTTC.

The chain joins TRBV2 to TRBJ2-1; 14 nucleotides agree with TRBD2. This CDR3 region has 14 residues. CDR1 SNHLY and CDR2 FYNNEI come from the germline V gene. After removal of 7 bases from V and 5 bases from J, the junction contained 1 base not matched to a gene. The CDR3 reads CASTGLAGDNEQFF. CDR3 bases: TGTGCCAGCACGGGACTAGCGGGAGACAATGAGCAGTTCTTC.

The rearrangement joins TRBV5-1 to TRBJ2-6; D not resolved. V was trimmed by 4 bases and J by 0 bases, leaving 8 bases between them. The CDR3 is 15 amino acids. Germline-derived CDR1 and CDR2 are SGHRS and YFSETQ. The DNA of the CDR3 is TGCGCCAGCAGCCCGGAGCCCTCTGGGGCCAACGTCCTGACTTTC. This sequence encodes CASSPEPSGANVLTF.

This chain links TRBV6-1 with TRBJ1-2; 7 bases map to TRBD1. The germline V gene encodes CDR1 MNHNS and CDR2 SASEGT. V shed 9 bases, J shed 0 bases, and the junction held 7 bases outside the gene matches. The CDR3 totals 14 residues. The CDR3 region is CASKQDRPNYGYTF. CDR3 DNA: TGTGCCAGTAAACAGGACAGGCCTAACTATGGCTACACCTTC.

The chain combines TRBV30 with TRBJ2-6; unclear D gene. Germline CDR1 GTSNPN, CDR2 SVGIG (reference sequence). This CDR3 is 13 amino acids long. CDR3 coding DNA: TGTGCATCGCGAAGCTCTGGGGCCAACGTCCTGACTTTC. This translates into CASRSSGANVLTF.